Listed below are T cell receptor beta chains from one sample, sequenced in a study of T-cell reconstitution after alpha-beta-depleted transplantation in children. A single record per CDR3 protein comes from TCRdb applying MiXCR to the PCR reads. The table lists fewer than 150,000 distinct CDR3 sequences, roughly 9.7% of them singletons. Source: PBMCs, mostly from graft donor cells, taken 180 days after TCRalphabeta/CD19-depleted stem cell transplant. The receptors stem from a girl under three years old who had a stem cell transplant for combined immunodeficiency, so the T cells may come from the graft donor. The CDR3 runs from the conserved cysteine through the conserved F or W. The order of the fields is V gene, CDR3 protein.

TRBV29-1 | CSVQGLDEKLFF
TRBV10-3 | CAISGGGYEQYF
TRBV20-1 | CSARDYHDPSGSLYTQYF
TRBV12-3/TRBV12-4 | CASSLPGGGNTIYF
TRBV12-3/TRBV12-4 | CASSLFWNTEAFF
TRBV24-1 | CATSDRTSGSMATDTQYF
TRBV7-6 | CASRRGSGGSQRRTEAFF
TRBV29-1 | CSAQRMGETQYF
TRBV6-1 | CASSDSPRLADNEQFF
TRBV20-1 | CSAGVQGSTDTQYF
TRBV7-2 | CASSLASGTVYGYTF
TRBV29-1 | CSVERGRTRGYEQYF
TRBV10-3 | CAIREGNNEQFF
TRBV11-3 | CASSLGLTGIEAFF
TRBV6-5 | CASSPPTGSGNQPQHF
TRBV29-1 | CSADGLGLAQFF
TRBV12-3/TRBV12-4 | CASSFTNGGWGDTQYF
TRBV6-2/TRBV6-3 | CASSLRDRGIAGADEQFF
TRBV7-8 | CASSPRNLDEQFF
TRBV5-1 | CASSGGSGLAVSYEQYF
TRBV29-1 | CSVSGLAGGNEQFF
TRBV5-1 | CASSLALRRLSYEQYF
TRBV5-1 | CASSLVTSEGTDTQYF
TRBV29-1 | CSVRTANTGELFF
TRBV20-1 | CSASDGGAGGYEHYF
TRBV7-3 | CASSLSCLETQYF
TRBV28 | CASSPDSYYNEQFF
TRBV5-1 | CASSLVGGAGANVLTF
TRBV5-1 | CASSLYLRGSGANVLTF
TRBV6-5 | CASSFGTAQETQYF
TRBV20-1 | CSARRTSGSGPLVRQYF
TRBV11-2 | CASSFEDTYYEQYF
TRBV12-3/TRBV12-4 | CASSPWGLNEQYF
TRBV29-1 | CSVLTGRFAEQFF
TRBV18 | CARRLFSDYSNQPQHF
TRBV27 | CASSASRYEQYF
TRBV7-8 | CASSPRLAIGEETQYF
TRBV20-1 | CSARGQGAGVEQFF
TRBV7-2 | CASSLGLAAGANVLTF
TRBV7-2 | CASSRVGNQPQHF
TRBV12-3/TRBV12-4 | CASSSRGGSTNSPLHF
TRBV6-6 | CASSYLDTGELFF
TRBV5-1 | CASSPGTGDYGYTF
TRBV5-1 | CASSYSGTPETQYF
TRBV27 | CASSFSWPGGGYTF
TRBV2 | CASSIRLAVTYEQYF
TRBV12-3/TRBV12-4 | CASSLGLAGGLGQFF
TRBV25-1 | CASRGREAFF
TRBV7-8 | CASSLERIYSNQPQHF